This section outlines one T cell receptor beta chain sequence together with its context. The sample originates from a study of blood T cell repertoires in COVID-19. Study context: Some COVID-19 samples were acute and others convalescent; all came from the United States, Italy and Spain. Sources were T cells, B-cell-depleted T cells, or PBMCs; the material itself was cDNA or gDNA.

In the study's own analysis: Amplification from reference gene primers served as the basis for estimated nucleated cell counts. Generated by immunoSEQ multiplex PCR, the TCRdb table keeps only in-frame clones and is missing some. Clone size and the V and J calls come from that table; the DNA yielded D and trimming. The sample contains about 55,000 clones, approximately 85% of which appear only once. This clonotype originated in a human donor in a cohort sampled during active COVID-19. Sequencing was done on a sample of peripheral blood.

CDR3 DNA sequence: TGTGCCAGCAGCCGGGACAGGGCCAATGAGCAGTTCTTC. Encoded protein: CASSRDRANEQFF. This chain connects TRBV7-8 to TRBJ2-1; 9 nucleotides agree with TRBD1. After removal of 5 bases from V and 6 bases from J, the junction contained 2 bases not matched to a gene. CDR1 and CDR2 from the germline V gene are SGHVS and FQNEAQ. The CDR3 is 13 residues long. The full variable domain, completed using reference TRBV7-8 and TRBJ2-1, is GAGVSQSPRYKVAKRGQDVALRCDPISGHVSLFWYQQALGQGPEFLTYFQNEAQLDKSGLPSDRFFAERPEGSVSTLKIQRTQQEDSAVYLCASSRDRANEQFFGPGTRLTVL.